The T cell receptor beta chain described here comes from a study of PD-1 blockade in classical Hodgkin lymphoma. Study-wide points: Baseline diversity in complete responders resembled that of newly diagnosed patients. The study reported lower baseline TCR diversity in newly diagnosed patients than in healthy donors.

Clones were sequenced by immunoSEQ multiplex PCR, and TCRdb holds only the in-frame ones, with some missing. The data show tens of thousands of clones, roughly 80% seen once. V lost 4 bases and J lost 4; bases outside the gene matches: 10. Per germline, CDR1 SGHRS and CDR2 YFSETQ. The CDR3 is 15 residues long. In the case of this clone: Its antigen is unknown.

Indicated time point: cycle 4 day 1 (C4D1), after about 6 weeks of nivolumab. Patients all relapsed after autologous stem cell transplantation, and there was variation in brentuximab vedotin exposure. Sequences were derived from peripheral blood mononuclear cells (PBMCs), sampled before the fourth cycle of nivolumab. The TCR sequence derives from a human donor with classical Hodgkin lymphoma. The chain links TRBV5-1 to TRBJ1-1; 7 bases map to TRBD1. For the CDR3, the DNA is TGCGCCAGCAGCCTCGGAACCCAGGGGGGCACTGAAGCTTTCTTT. Its translation: CASSLGTQGGTEAFF.